The clone carrying this T cell receptor (beta chain) appeared a few times. Its matching antigen is unknown. Trimming took off 7 bases at V and 0 bases at J, with 21 bases between the two ends. Per germline, CDR1 SQVTM and CDR2 ANQGSEA. This CDR3 has 17 residues. Treatment given: oral pan-JAK inhibitor, 5-10 mg twice daily. These data come from a study of CD8+ T cells in alopecia areata. Study details: Treated patients were given oral tofacitinib, which was dosed at 5 to 10 mg twice daily. Findings and limits, study-wide: Higher clonality was seen in lesional scalp than in normal scalp, especially in alopecia totalis/universalis. In scalp, tofacitinib significantly decreased clonality and expanded CD8+ clones among the top 100.

Investigators isolated RNA and reverse transcribed it into cDNA to act as the sequencing template. Generated by immunoSEQ multiplex PCR, the TCRdb table keeps only in-frame clones and is missing some. The table records about 210,000 clones, under 75% of them present only once. This chain connects TRBV29-1 to TRBJ1-4; weak D call: TRBD1 (6 bases). The source is a human donor with alopecia areata. The sample in question was CD4+ T cells sorted from blood, obtained at week 4, from a patient treated with tofacitinib. CDR3 sequence (DNA): TGCAGCGCGACCGGTGGGGGACAAATCTCAACTAATGAAAAACTGTTTTTT. Its translation: CSATGGGQISTNEKLFF.